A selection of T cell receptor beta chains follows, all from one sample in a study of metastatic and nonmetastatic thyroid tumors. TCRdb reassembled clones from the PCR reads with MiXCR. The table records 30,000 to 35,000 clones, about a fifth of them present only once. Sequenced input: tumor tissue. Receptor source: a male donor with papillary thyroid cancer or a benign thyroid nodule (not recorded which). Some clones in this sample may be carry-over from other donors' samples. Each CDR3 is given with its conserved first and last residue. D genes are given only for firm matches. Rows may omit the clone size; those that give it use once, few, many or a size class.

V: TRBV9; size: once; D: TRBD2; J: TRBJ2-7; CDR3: CASLDGRRNEQYF; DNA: TGTGCCAGCTTAGACGGGAGGAGAAACGAGCAGTACTTC
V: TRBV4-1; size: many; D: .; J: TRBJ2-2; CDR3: CASSQEPPNTGELFF; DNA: TGCGCCAGCAGCCAAGAACCACCGAACACCGGGGAGCTGTTTTTT
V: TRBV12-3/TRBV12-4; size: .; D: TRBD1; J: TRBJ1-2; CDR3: CASTPGGADYGYTF; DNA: TGTGCCAGCACCCCAGGGGGCGCGGACTATGGCTACACCTTC
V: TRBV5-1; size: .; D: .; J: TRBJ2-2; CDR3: CASSLAAHADTWELFF; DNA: TGCGCCAGCAGCTTGGCCGCCCATGCGGACACCTGGGAGCTGTTTTTT
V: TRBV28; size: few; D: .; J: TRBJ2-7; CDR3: CASSLPGLGRGCEQYF; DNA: TGTGCCAGCAGTTTACCCGGTTTAGGGAGAGGTTGCGAGCAGTACTTC
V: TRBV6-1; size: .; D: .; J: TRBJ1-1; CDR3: CASRVQMNTEAFF; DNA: TGTGCCAGCAGAGTACAGATGAACACTGAAGCTTTCTTT
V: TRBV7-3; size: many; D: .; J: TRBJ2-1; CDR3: CASSLGDGEQFF; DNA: TGTGCCAGCAGCTTGGGGGACGGTGAGCAGTTCTTC
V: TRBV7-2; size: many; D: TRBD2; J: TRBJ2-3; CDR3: CASSLGRLAGGLTDTQYF; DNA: TGTGCCAGCAGCTTAGGACGACTAGCGGGAGGGCTTACAGATACGCAGTATTTT
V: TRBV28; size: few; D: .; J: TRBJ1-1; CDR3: CASSRTQGWRTEAFF; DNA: TGTGCCAGCTCACGGACACAGGGATGGCGCACTGAAGCTTTCTTT
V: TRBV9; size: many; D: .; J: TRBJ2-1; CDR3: CASSVRVTTNDNYDEQFF; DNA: TGTGCCAGCAGCGTTAGGGTTACTACTAACGATAATTACGATGAGCAGTTCTTC
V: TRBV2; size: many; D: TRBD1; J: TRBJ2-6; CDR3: CARGTARSGANVLTF; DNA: TGTGCCAGGGGGACAGCCCGTTCTGGGGCCAACGTCCTGACTTTC
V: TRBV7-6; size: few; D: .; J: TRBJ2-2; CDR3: CASSLASGNTGELFF; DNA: TGTGCCAGCAGCTTAGCATCGGGGAACACCGGGGAGCTGTTTTTT
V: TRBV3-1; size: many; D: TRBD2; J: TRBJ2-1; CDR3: CASSQGLAGEQFF; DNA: TGTGCCAGCAGCCAAGGACTAGCCGGAGAGCAGTTCTTC
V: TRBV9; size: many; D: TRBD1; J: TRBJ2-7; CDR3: CASSPWDRGAYEQYF; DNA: TGTGCCAGCAGCCCGTGGGACAGGGGCGCCTACGAGCAGTACTTC
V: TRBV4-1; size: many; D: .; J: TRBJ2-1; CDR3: CASSQGPSGTYNEQFF; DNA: TGCGCCAGCAGCCAAGGGCCCAGCGGAACTTACAATGAGCAGTTCTTC
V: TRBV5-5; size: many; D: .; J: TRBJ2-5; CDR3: CASSPFPAVQETQYF; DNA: TGTGCCAGCAGCCCCTTCCCCGCCGTGCAAGAGACCCAGTACTTC
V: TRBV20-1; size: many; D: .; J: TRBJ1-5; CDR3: CSADGPRGNQPQHF; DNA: TGCAGTGCTGACGGGCCAAGAGGCAATCAGCCCCAGCATTTT
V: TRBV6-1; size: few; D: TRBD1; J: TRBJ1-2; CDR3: CGSSQQGVKGYTF; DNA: TGTGGCAGCAGCCAACAGGGGGTAAAAGGCTACACCTTC
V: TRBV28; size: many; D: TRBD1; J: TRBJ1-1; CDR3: CASSPQGALTEAFF; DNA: TGTGCCAGCAGTCCGCAGGGGGCGCTAACTGAAGCTTTCTTT
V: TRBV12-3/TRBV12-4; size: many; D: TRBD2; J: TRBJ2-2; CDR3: CASWGTSGTGELFF; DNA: TGTGCCAGTTGGGGGACTAGCGGCACCGGGGAGCTGTTTTTT
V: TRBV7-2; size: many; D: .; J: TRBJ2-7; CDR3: CASSIERGFTYEQYF; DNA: TGTGCCAGCAGCATCGAGCGCGGCTTTACCTACGAGCAGTACTTC
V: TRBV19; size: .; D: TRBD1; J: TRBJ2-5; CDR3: CASRGQGTGQETQYF; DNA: TGTGCCAGTAGAGGACAGGGAACGGGCCAAGAGACCCAGTACTTC
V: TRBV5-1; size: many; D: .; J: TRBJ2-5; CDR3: CASSLVGFSETQYF; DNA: TGCGCCAGCAGCTTGGTCGGGTTTTCAGAGACCCAGTACTTC
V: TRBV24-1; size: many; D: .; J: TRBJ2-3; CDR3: CATRGPQGQDTQYF; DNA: TGTGCCACCAGGGGCCCGCAGGGGCAAGATACGCAGTATTTT
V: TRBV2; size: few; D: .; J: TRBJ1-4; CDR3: CASSDGGGVEKLFF; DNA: TGTGCCAGCAGTGATGGGGGGGGAGTTGAAAAACTGTTTTTT
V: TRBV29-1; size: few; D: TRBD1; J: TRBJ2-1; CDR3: CSVERTGGGNEQFF; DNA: TGCAGCGTTGAACGGACAGGGGGCGGCAATGAGCAGTTCTTC